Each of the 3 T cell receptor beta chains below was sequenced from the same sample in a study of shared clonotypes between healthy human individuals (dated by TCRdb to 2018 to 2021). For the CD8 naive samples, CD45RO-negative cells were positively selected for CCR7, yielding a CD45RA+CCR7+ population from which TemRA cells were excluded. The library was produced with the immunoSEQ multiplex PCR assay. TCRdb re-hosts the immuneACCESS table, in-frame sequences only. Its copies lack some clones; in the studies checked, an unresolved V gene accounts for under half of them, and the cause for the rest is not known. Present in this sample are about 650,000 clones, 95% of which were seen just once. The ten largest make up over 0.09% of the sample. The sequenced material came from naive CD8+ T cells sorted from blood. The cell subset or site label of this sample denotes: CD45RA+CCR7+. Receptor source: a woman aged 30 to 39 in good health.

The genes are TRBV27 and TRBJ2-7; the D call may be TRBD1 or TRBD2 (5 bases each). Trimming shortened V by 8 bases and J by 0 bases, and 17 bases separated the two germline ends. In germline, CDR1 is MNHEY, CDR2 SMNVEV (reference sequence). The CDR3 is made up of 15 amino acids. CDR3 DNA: TGTGCCAGCTCTCCGACCGGGACGGTCTCCTACGAGCAGTACTTC. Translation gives CASSPTGTVSYEQYF.

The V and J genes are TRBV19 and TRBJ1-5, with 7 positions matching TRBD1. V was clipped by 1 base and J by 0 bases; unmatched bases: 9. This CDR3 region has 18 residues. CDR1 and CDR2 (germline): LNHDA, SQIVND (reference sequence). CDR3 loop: CASSIGTYRGYSNQPQHF. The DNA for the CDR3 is TGTGCCAGTAGTATAGGAACCTACAGGGGCTATAGCAATCAGCCCCAGCATTTT.

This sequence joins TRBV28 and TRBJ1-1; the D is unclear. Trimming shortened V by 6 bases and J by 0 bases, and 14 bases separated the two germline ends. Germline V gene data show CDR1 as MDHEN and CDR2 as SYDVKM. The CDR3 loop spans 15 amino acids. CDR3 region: CASRPNVGLNTEAFF. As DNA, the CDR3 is TGTGCCAGCAGACCCAACGTGGGTTTGAACACTGAAGCTTTCTTT.